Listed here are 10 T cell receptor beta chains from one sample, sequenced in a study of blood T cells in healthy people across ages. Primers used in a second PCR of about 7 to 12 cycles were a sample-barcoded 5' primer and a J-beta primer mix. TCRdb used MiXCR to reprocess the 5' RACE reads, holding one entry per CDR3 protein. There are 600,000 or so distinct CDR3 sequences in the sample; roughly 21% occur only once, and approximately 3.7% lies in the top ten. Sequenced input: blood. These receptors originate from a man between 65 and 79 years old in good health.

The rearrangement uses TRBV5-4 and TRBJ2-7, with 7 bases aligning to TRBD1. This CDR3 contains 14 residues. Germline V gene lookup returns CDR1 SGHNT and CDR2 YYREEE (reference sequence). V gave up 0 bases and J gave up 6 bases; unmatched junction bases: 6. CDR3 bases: TGTGCCAGCAGCTTGGAGGGGGCGCATCGCGAGCAGTACTTC. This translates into CASSLEGAHREQYF.

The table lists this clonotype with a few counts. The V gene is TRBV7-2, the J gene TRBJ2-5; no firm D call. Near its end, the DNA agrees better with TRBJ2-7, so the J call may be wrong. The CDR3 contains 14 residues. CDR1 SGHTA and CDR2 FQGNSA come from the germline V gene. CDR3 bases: TGTGCCAGCAGCTTAGACCCGATTTCCTACGAGCAGTACTTC. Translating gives CASSLDPISYEQYF.

The DNA of the CDR3 is TGTGCCAGCAGCTTGGAAGCTAGGAGCAGGGGAGGGACAGATACGCAGTATTTT. This encodes CASSLEARSRGGTDTQYF. This chain connects TRBV5-5 to TRBJ2-3, with D maybe TRBD2 (7 bases). From germline, CDR1 is SGHKS and CDR2 YYEKEE (reference sequence). This CDR3 comprises 18 residues. V lost 0 bases to trimming and J lost 3 bases, with 20 bases between them.

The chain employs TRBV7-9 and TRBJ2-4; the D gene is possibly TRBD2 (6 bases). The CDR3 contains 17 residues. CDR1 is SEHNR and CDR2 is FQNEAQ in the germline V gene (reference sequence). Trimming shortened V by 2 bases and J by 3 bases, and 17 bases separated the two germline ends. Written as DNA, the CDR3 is TGTGCCAGCAGCTTACAGGGTGGAGGGATGATCAAAAACATTCAGTACTTC. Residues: CASSLQGGGMIKNIQYF.

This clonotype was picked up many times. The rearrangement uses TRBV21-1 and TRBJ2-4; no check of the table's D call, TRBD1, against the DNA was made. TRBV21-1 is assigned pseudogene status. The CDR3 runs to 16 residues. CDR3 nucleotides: TGTGCCAGCAGCAAAGCAGACAGCTCGGAGGAAAACATTCAGTACTTC. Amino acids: CASSKADSSEENIQYF.

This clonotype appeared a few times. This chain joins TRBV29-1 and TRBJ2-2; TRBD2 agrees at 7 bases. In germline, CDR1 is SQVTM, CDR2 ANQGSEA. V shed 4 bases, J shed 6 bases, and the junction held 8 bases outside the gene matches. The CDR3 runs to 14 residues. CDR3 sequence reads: CSVGVAGVAGELFF. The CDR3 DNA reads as TGCAGCGTTGGTGTAGCGGGTGTAGCCGGGGAGCTGTTTTTT.

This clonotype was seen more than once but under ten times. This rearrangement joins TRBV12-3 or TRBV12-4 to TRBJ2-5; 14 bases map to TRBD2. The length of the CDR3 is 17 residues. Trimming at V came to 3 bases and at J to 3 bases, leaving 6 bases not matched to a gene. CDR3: CASSLGTSGRLEETQYF. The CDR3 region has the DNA TGTGCCAGCAGTTTGGGGACTAGCGGGAGACTAGAAGAGACCCAGTACTTC.

The CDR3 DNA reads TGCGCCAGCAGCTTGGACATCACGAACACTGAAGCTTTCTTT. Protein product: CASSLDITNTEAFF. The genes are TRBV5-1 and TRBJ1-1; D uncertain. Per germline, CDR1 SGHRS and CDR2 YFSETQ. The CDR3 has 14 residues. The germline V and J ends were trimmed by 0 bases and 1 base, with 7 bases remaining between them.

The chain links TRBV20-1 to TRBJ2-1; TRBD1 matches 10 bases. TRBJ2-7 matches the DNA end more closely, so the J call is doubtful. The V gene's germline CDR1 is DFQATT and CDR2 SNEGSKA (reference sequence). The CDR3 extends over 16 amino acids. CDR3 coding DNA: TGCAGTGCTAGAGGTAACCGGGACAGGGGACCCTACGAGCAGTACTTC. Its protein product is CSARGNRDRGPYEQYF.

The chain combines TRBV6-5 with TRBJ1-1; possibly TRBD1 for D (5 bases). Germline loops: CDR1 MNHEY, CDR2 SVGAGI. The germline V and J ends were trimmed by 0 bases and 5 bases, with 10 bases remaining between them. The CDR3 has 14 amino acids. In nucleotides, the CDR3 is TGTGCCAGCAGTTACTCGATGGGGGGTACTGAAGCTTTCTTT. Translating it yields CASSYSMGGTEAFF.